One and the same sample provided the 21 T cell receptor beta chains below, sequenced in a study of T cell responses to AZD1222 COVID-19 vaccine. Profiled with immunoSEQ multiplex PCR; TCRdb holds only in-frame clones, not every one. Recorded for this sample: over 130,000 clones. Sequencing used peripheral blood. The receptors here all came from an adult in good health.

The genes are TRBV19 and TRBJ2-3; D gene uncertain. Looked up from germline, CDR1 is LNHDA and CDR2 is SQIVND (reference sequence). This CDR3 has 13 amino acids. With 5 bases removed from V and 8 bases from J, the gap between germline ends came to 14 bases. The CDR3 DNA reads TGTGCCAGTAGTCCACGGGCCTCAAGTACGCAGTATTTT. Translation: CASSPRASSTQYF.

The J gene is TRBJ1-2, the V gene TRBV28, with 7 bases lining up with TRBD1. Germline CDR1 and CDR2: MDHEN and SYDVKM. The CDR3 contains 15 residues. V was clipped by 6 bases and J by 0 bases; unmatched bases: 7. The CDR3 reads CASRQGTATNYGYTF. The CDR3 DNA follows: TGTGCCAGCAGGCAAGGGACAGCTACTAACTATGGCTACACCTTC.

The chain employs TRBV6-5 and TRBJ2-6; D gene uncertain. Between the trimmed V and J ends, which lost 0 bases and 0 bases, there was a span of 6 bases. There are 16 residues in the CDR3. From germline, CDR1 is MNHEY and CDR2 SVGAGI. The CDR3 DNA reads TGTGCCAGCAGTTACTCGGGGTCCTCTGGGGCCAACGTCCTGACTTTC. It translates to CASSYSGSSGANVLTF.

The CDR3 sequence is CSVEVGGNYGYTF. As DNA, the CDR3 is TGCAGCGTTGAAGTCGGGGGGAACTATGGCTACACCTTC. The chain couples TRBV29-1 to TRBJ1-2, with D maybe TRBD1 (5 bases). The germline CDR1 and CDR2 sequences are SQVTM and ANQGSEA. V lost 1 base and J lost 2, with 8 bases in between. This CDR3 contains 13 residues. The entire variable domain, with the rest obtained from reference TRBV29-1 and TRBJ1-2, is as follows: SAVISQKPSRDICQRGTSLTIQCQVDSQVTMMFWYRQQPGQSLTLIATANQGSEATYESGFVIDKFPISRPNLTFSTLTVSNMSPEDSSIYLCSVEVGGNYGYTFGSGTRLTVV.

The chain uses TRBV28 and TRBJ2-1, with a possible D match to TRBD2 (7 bases). The germline V gene encodes CDR1 MDHEN and CDR2 SYDVKM. Trimming cost V 8 bases and J 2 bases, with 19 bases left between them. The length of the CDR3 is 16 residues. CDR3 in DNA: TGTGCCAGCCGGAGTGGTGCGGGGGCTACCTACAATGAGCAGTTCTTC. It encodes CASRSGAGATYNEQFF. The whole variable domain, remainder taken from reference TRBV28 and TRBJ2-1, is DVKVTQSSRYLVKRTGEKVFLECVQDMDHENMFWYRQDPGLGLRLIYFSYDVKMKEKGDIPEGYSVSREKKERFSLILESASTNQTSMYLCASRSGAGATYNEQFFGPGTRLTVL.

The chain carries TRBV11-2 and TRBJ2-3, with a weak D call TRBD2 (5 bases). The CDR3 length is 15 residues. In germline, CDR1 is SGHAT, CDR2 FQNNGV. V dropped 5 bases and J dropped 2 bases, with 14 bases sitting between them. The CDR3 DNA follows: TGTGCCAGCAGCCAAATACGGGGAAACACAGATACGCAGTATTTT. It encodes CASSQIRGNTDTQYF. The variable domain in full, completed from reference TRBV11-2 and TRBJ2-3, reads EAGVAQSPRYKIIEKRQSVAFWCNPISGHATLYWYQQILGQGPKLLIQFQNNGVVDDSQLPKDRFSAERLKGVDSTLKIQPAKLEDSAVYLCASSQIRGNTDTQYFGPGTRLTVL.

V and J are TRBV18 and TRBJ1-5, with TRBD1 as a possible D gene (6 bases). Germline V CDR1 and CDR2: KGHSH, LQKENI. This CDR3 contains 16 residues. V was trimmed by 4 bases and J by 2 bases, leaving 15 bases between them. The CDR3 nucleotides are TGTGCCAGCTCACGCGGTGGACAGCTACGCAATCAGCCCCAGCATTTT. Its protein product is CASSRGGQLRNQPQHF.

J is TRBJ1-5 and V is TRBV6-5; D gene ambiguous. CDR3 length: 16 residues. V lost 1 base and J lost 0, with 10 bases in between. Germline CDR1 reads MNHEY; CDR2 reads SVGAGI. The CDR3, as DNA: TGTGCCAGCAGTTACTGGCCACGGAATAGCAATCAGCCCCAGCATTTT. This translates into CASSYWPRNSNQPQHF.

V and J are TRBV9 and TRBJ1-1; D gene uncertain. This CDR3 spans 13 amino acids. Germline V CDR1 and CDR2: SGDLS, YYNGEE. The ends were cut back, 0 bases at V and 3 bases at J, with 6 bases in the middle. This chain's CDR3 is CASSVDGDTEAFF. As DNA, the CDR3 is TGTGCCAGCAGCGTAGATGGCGACACTGAAGCTTTCTTT.

CDR3 in DNA: TGCAGCGTGAGGACAGGGCAGCAAGAGACCCAGTACTTC. Its protein product is CSVRTGQQETQYF. The chain carries TRBV29-1 and TRBJ2-5; 8 bases are a match to TRBD1. This CDR3 spans 13 amino acids. Germline V CDR1 and CDR2: SQVTM, ANQGSEA. V shed 6 bases and J 2 bases; nucleotides not matched to a gene: 5.

V is TRBV19 and J is TRBJ1-1; 7 bases fit TRBD1. Germline V CDR1 and CDR2: LNHDA, SQIVND (reference sequence). The CDR3 consists of 14 residues. The V and J ends lost 5 bases and 1 base, in that order; junction bases with no gene match: 4. For the CDR3, the DNA is TGTGCCAGTAGTGACAGGGTTGGGAACACTGAAGCTTTCTTT. It translates to CASSDRVGNTEAFF.

The chain couples TRBV7-3 to TRBJ2-2, with 12 bases lining up with TRBD2. Germline CDR1 reads SGHTA; CDR2 reads FQGTGA. The junction had 14 bases not matched to a gene; V was cut back by 5 bases and J by 1 base. The CDR3 runs to 20 residues. CDR3 protein: CASSPTPATSGGLNTGELFF. DNA for the CDR3: TGTGCCAGCAGCCCAACACCCGCGACTAGCGGGGGCCTGAACACCGGGGAGCTGTTTTTT.

The chain is built from TRBV5-1 and TRBJ2-5; D call uncertain. V was trimmed by 1 base and J by 5 bases, leaving 3 bases between them. The germline V gene encodes CDR1 SGHRS and CDR2 YFSETQ. The CDR3 spans 11 residues. CDR3 sequence reads: CASSLLETQYF. The CDR3 bases are TGCGCCAGCAGCTTGCTGGAGACCCAGTACTTC.

The chain uses TRBV4-1 and TRBJ1-1; possible D gene TRBD1, 6 bases. CDR3 length: 15 residues. Germline-derived CDR1 and CDR2 are MGHRA and YSYEKL. V was trimmed by 4 bases and J by 0 bases, leaving 12 bases between them. CDR3 residues: CASSRDQGLNTEAFF. The CDR3 DNA reads as TGCGCCAGCAGCCGTGATCAGGGGCTGAACACTGAAGCTTTCTTT.

V gene TRBV7-3 combines with J gene TRBJ2-5, with D possibly matching TRBD1 (5 bases). CDR1 is SGHTA and CDR2 is FQGTGA in the germline V gene. This CDR3 is 15 amino acids long. Deletions cut 0 bases from V and 2 bases from J, with 10 bases between. The CDR3 here is CASSLTQGTQETQYF. The CDR3 bases are TGTGCCAGCAGCTTAACCCAGGGAACACAAGAGACCCAGTACTTC.

J is TRBJ1-4 and V is TRBV5-1, with 8 nucleotides matching TRBD1. Germline CDR1 is SGHRS and CDR2 is YFSETQ. This CDR3 is built from 15 residues. Germline trimming cut 2 bases from V and 8 bases from J; bases unmatched to any gene: 8. For the CDR3, the DNA is TGCGCCAGCAGCTTACAATCCGGGACAGGAGAAAAACTGTTTTTT. It is translated as CASSLQSGTGEKLFF.

The V call is TRBV2, the J call TRBJ2-3; 9 positions match TRBD2. The CDR3 extends over 15 amino acids. Germline V gene sequence: CDR1 SNHLY, CDR2 FYNNEI. V was clipped by 5 bases and J by 5 bases; unmatched bases: 8. CDR3 amino acids: CASSRAGGRLDTQYF. The DNA for the CDR3 is TGTGCCAGCAGTCGTGCGGGGGGGCGGTTAGATACGCAGTATTTT.

The CDR3 DNA follows: TGTGCCAGCAGTGAACAGGGAATGGACGAGCAGTACTTC. This encodes CASSEQGMDEQYF. V and J are TRBV6-1 and TRBJ2-7; the D gene is possibly TRBD1 (5 bases). CDR3 size: 13 residues. Per the germline V gene, CDR1 is MNHNS and CDR2 is SASEGT. The V gene lost 2 bases and the J gene lost 5 bases, with 10 bases spanning the gap.

The chain joins TRBV5-1 to TRBJ1-1, with 7 bases aligning to TRBD1. The CDR3 loop spans 11 amino acids. From germline, CDR1 is SGHRS and CDR2 YFSETQ. The J segment lost 10 bases and the V segment lost 5 bases, leaving 5 bases of the junction unmatched. CDR3 sequence reads: CASRRQGLAFF. The DNA for the CDR3 is TGCGCCAGCAGAAGACAGGGACTAGCTTTCTTT. The variable domain in full, completed from reference TRBV5-1 and TRBJ1-1, reads KAGVTQTPRYLIKTRGQQVTLSCSPISGHRSVSWYQQTPGQGLQFLFEYFSETQRNKGNFPGRFSGRQFSNSRSEMNVSTLELGDSALYLCASRRQGLAFFGQGTRLTVV.

The J gene is TRBJ2-3, the V gene TRBV19; unclear D gene. Per the germline V gene, CDR1 is LNHDA and CDR2 is SQIVND (reference sequence). V was shortened by 2 bases and J by 0 bases, with 3 bases between the two germline ends. CDR3 length equals 13 residues. The CDR3 DNA is TGTGCCAGTAGTATATTCAGCACAGATACGCAGTATTTT. This gives the protein CASSIFSTDTQYF.

The chain joins TRBV7-6 to TRBJ2-5; 8 bases line up with TRBD1. Germline lookup yields CDR1 SGHVS and CDR2 FNYEAQ. This CDR3 comprises 15 residues. V dropped 5 bases and J dropped 5; count of bases not matched to a gene: 10. The CDR3 DNA sequence: TGTGCCAGCAGCCCCGGGACAGGCCTGGGGGAGACCCAGTACTTC. It specifies CASSPGTGLGETQYF.